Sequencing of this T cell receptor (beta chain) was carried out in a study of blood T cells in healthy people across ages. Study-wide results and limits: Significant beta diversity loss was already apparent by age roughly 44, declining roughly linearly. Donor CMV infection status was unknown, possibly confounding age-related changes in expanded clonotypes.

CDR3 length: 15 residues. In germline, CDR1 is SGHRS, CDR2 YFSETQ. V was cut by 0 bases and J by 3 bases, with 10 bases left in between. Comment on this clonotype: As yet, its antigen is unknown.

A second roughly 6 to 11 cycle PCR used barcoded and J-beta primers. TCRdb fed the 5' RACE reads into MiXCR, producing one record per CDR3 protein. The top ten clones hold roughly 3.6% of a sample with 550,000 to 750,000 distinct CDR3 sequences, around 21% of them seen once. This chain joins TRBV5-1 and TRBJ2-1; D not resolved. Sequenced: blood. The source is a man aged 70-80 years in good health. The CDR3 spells CASSLESRNYNEQFF. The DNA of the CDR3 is TGCGCCAGCAGCTTGGAGTCACGTAACTACAATGAGCAGTTCTTC.